This entry lists 27 T cell receptor beta chains sequenced from one sample in a study of beta chain features in type 1 diabetes. Overall study findings and caveats: TCRB CDR3 length was moderately but significantly reduced in all four CD4+ subsets of Type 1 diabetes patients.

Antigen specificity for these receptors is unknown. The study reverse transcribed the entire isolated RNA, so it sequenced expressed TCRB transcripts. Here immunoSEQ multiplex PCR was the method, and the copy in TCRdb shows in-frame clones only, minus some. The sample includes 600,000 to 750,000 clones, roughly 12% seen only once; the top ten take more than 0.09%. The source material was naive CD4+ T cells from blood. The receptors shown here come from a young man with type 1 diabetes.

The chain employs TRBV4-3 and TRBJ2-7; D ambiguous. V lost 4 bases and J lost 0, with 13 bases in between. The CDR3 sequence is 15 residues long. Germline V gene lookup returns CDR1 LGHNA and CDR2 YSLEER. The CDR3 DNA is TGCGCCAGCAGCCGCGGCGAGATGAACTCCTACGAGCAGTACTTC. The encoded protein is CASSRGEMNSYEQYF.

The chain has TRBV9 and TRBJ2-3, with TRBD2 identical over 9 bases. Trimming removed 0 bases from V and 6 bases from J; junction bases left unmatched: 5. The CDR3 consists of 15 residues. Germline CDR1 reads SGDLS; CDR2 reads YYNGEE. The CDR3 region has the DNA TGTGCCAGCAGCGTAGAGGCGGGGGGGCCGGATACGCAGTATTTT. This encodes CASSVEAGGPDTQYF.

This clone was found a few times. Here the CDR3 DNA reads TGTGCCACCAGCATCTCTCAGGGCGGACAGCCCCAGCATTTT. This codes for CATSISQGGQPQHF. The genes are TRBV15 and TRBJ1-5; D possibly corresponds to TRBD1 (5 bases). V lost 4 bases and J 7 bases, leaving 14 bases between the germline ends. The CDR3 runs to 14 residues. Germline V gene data show CDR1 as LNHNV and CDR2 as YYDKDF (reference sequence).

A few counts support this clone. The gene calls are TRBV14 and TRBJ2-3, with no clear D. CDR1 SGHDN and CDR2 FVKESK come from the germline V gene. Deletions cut 1 base from V and 1 base from J, with 6 bases between. The CDR3 extends over 14 amino acids. CDR3 amino acids: CASSQVTGTDTQYF. Here the CDR3 DNA reads TGTGCCAGCAGCCAAGTTACGGGCACAGATACGCAGTATTTT.

Of note for this clone: The sample holds other DNA sequences that translate to the same CDR3. This CDR3 is CASSLALAGDTDTQYF. CDR3 in DNA: TGTGCCAGCAGCTTAGCCTTAGCGGGAGACACAGATACGCAGTATTTT. The rearrangement uses TRBV7-2 and TRBJ2-3; 9 bases align to TRBD2. The CDR3 runs 16 residues. Germline V lookup: CDR1 SGHTA, CDR2 FQGNSA. V lost 0 bases to trimming and J lost 2 bases; unmatched junction nucleotides: 3.

The genes are TRBV7-2 and TRBJ2-3; a possible D gene is TRBD2 (6 bases). This CDR3 comprises 12 residues. The V gene lost 5 bases and the J gene lost 6 bases, with 9 bases spanning the gap. Looked up from germline, CDR1 is SGHTA and CDR2 is FQGNSA. The CDR3 DNA reads as TGTGCCAGCAGCCGGGAGTGGGATACGCAGTATTTT. Amino acid sequence: CASSREWDTQYF.

V usage is TRBV14 and J usage is TRBJ2-1; D remains ambiguous. V shed 2 bases and J shed 4 bases, with 6 bases lying between them. Germline loops: CDR1 SGHDN, CDR2 FVKESK. The CDR3 covers 13 residues. The CDR3 DNA is TGTGCCAGCAGCCAATTTGGGTACAATGAGCAGTTCTTC. This codes for CASSQFGYNEQFF. The full variable domain, in which reference TRBV14 and TRBJ2-1 provide the parts outside the CDR3, is EAGVTQFPSHSVIEKGQTVTLRCDPISGHDNLYWYRRVMGKEIKFLLHFVKESKQDESGMPNNRFLAERTGGTYSTLKVQPAELEDSGVYFCASSQFGYNEQFFGPGTRLTVL.

The rearrangement joins TRBV7-2 to TRBJ1-2; weak D call: TRBD1 (5 bases). CDR1 is SGHTA and CDR2 is FQGNSA in the germline V gene. The CDR3 runs 12 residues. The germline V and J ends were trimmed by 5 bases and 10 bases, with 14 bases remaining between them. The CDR3 reads CASSTRVIDYTF. The CDR3 region has the DNA TGTGCCAGCAGCACCAGGGTAATCGACTACACCTTC.

V usage is TRBV9 and J usage is TRBJ2-2; TRBD1 is a possible D gene (5 bases). CDR1 and CDR2 (germline): SGDLS, YYNGEE. V lost 3 bases and J lost 6, with 24 bases in between. There are 18 residues in the CDR3. The CDR3 bases are TGTGCCAGCAGCGCGGCCCCAGGGTTACCTCAGGGCTCCGGGGAGCTGTTTTTT. Its protein product is CASSAAPGLPQGSGELFF.

This clone has a handful of counts. The CDR3 DNA reads as TGTGCCATCAGTGGGAAAGGGACTAGCGGGTCCGCGAACACCGGGGAGCTGTTTTTT. Its translation is CAISGKGTSGSANTGELFF. The genes are TRBV10-3 and TRBJ2-2; 12 nucleotides agree with TRBD2. The CDR3 length is 19 residues. The trim removed 4 bases at V and 0 bases at J, leaving 9 bases unmatched. Germline V gene data show CDR1 as ENHRY and CDR2 as SYGVKD.

This clone was observed a handful of times. The V and J genes are TRBV4-2 and TRBJ2-7; D not resolved. The CDR3 runs 15 residues. Per the germline V gene, CDR1 is LGHNA and CDR2 is YNFKEQ. V lost 0 bases and J 3 bases, leaving 12 bases between the germline ends. Here the CDR3 reads CASSQEGQIVYEQYF. CDR3 sequence (DNA): TGTGCCAGCAGCCAAGAAGGTCAGATCGTCTACGAGCAGTACTTC.

This clone has more than one count but fewer than ten. The genes are TRBV9 and TRBJ1-1; D gene unclear. The CDR3 covers 13 residues. The germline V gene encodes CDR1 SGDLS and CDR2 YYNGEE. V lost 5 bases and J 0 bases, leaving 8 bases between the germline ends. CDR3 in amino acids: CASRTLLNTEAFF. The CDR3 nucleotides are TGTGCCAGCAGGACGCTCCTGAACACTGAAGCTTTCTTT.

This clone was counted a few times. The chain joins TRBV29-1 to TRBJ1-2; no firm D call. This CDR3 comprises 13 residues. V shed 3 bases and J shed 7 bases, with 15 bases lying between them. CDR1 and CDR2 from the germline V gene are SQVTM and ANQGSEA. The CDR3 loop reads CSVDVTLLSGYTF. In DNA, the CDR3 is TGCAGCGTTGATGTGACATTGTTAAGTGGCTACACCTTC.

CDR3 residues: CASSPWVDVDNSPLHF. CDR3 DNA: TGTGCCAGCTCACCATGGGTGGATGTGGATAATTCACCCCTCCACTTT. The chain recombines TRBV18 with TRBJ1-6; D not resolved. Trimming removed 2 bases at V and 5 bases at J, with 13 bases between. The CDR3 runs to 16 residues. In germline, CDR1 is KGHSH, CDR2 LQKENI.

This clone occurred a few times. This chain joins TRBV30 and TRBJ1-6; the D is unclear. Trimming stripped 0 bases from V and 7 bases from J, with 13 bases between. Looked up from germline, CDR1 is GTSNPN and CDR2 is SVGIG (reference sequence). The CDR3 loop spans 15 amino acids. CDR3 nucleotide sequence: TGTGCCTGGAGTGTACCCGGACGGGTAAATTCACCCCTCCACTTT. This translates into CAWSVPGRVNSPLHF.

The chain combines TRBV2 with TRBJ2-2; D tentatively fits TRBD1 or TRBD2 (5 bases each). CDR3 size: 15 residues. V dropped 6 bases and J dropped 0 bases, with 11 bases sitting between them. In germline, CDR1 is SNHLY, CDR2 FYNNEI. CDR3 nucleotides: TGTGCCAGCAGGAGGGACGGCGCGAACACCGGGGAGCTGTTTTTT. It translates to CASRRDGANTGELFF.

The V call is TRBV10-3, the J call TRBJ2-1, with TRBD2 matching 13 bases. The trim removed 7 bases at V and 8 bases at J, leaving 8 bases unmatched. Germline V CDR1 and CDR2: ENHRY, SYGVKD. There are 15 residues in the CDR3. This CDR3 is CAIMMTSGGLDEQFF. CDR3 DNA: TGTGCCATCATGATGACTAGCGGGGGGTTGGATGAGCAGTTCTTC.

V gene TRBV25-1 combines with J gene TRBJ2-7; D is perhaps TRBD2 (5 bases). Trimming removed 2 bases from V and 2 bases from J, with 10 bases in between. In germline, CDR1 is MGHDK, CDR2 SYGVNS. CDR3 length: 14 amino acids. This CDR3 reads CASSERAGPYEQYF. CDR3 DNA sequence: TGTGCCAGCAGTGAACGGGCGGGCCCCTACGAGCAGTACTTC.

The J gene is TRBJ2-1, the V gene TRBV4-2; D possibly corresponds to TRBD2 (6 bases). Germline V CDR1 and CDR2: LGHNA, YNFKEQ. Trimming took 2 bases from V and 3 from J, leaving 14 bases between them. This CDR3 has 16 residues. The CDR3 reads CASSQHGTAFYNEQFF. The CDR3 DNA reads TGTGCCAGCAGCCAACACGGGACTGCATTCTACAATGAGCAGTTCTTC.

This clone was counted between two and nine times. The chain links TRBV7-2 to TRBJ1-2, with no clear D. Trimming pared 5 bases from V and 5 bases from J, leaving 9 bases between. CDR3 length equals 12 residues. Per the germline V gene, CDR1 is SGHTA and CDR2 is FQGNSA. CDR3 coding DNA: TGTGCCAGCAGCAACATTGGGTATGGCTACACCTTC. This translates into CASSNIGYGYTF. The complete variable domain, with remaining parts taken from reference TRBV7-2 and TRBJ1-2, reads GAGVSQSPSNKVTEKGKDVELRCDPISGHTALYWYRQSLGQGLEFLIYFQGNSAPDKSGLPSDRFSAERTGGSVSTLTIQRTQQEDSAVYLCASSNIGYGYTFGSGTRLTVV.

The rearrangement links TRBV15 to TRBJ1-5; tentatively, D is TRBD1 (5 bases). The CDR3 spans 18 residues. CDR1 LNHNV and CDR2 YYDKDF come from the germline V gene (reference sequence). Trimming took off 0 bases at V and 2 bases at J, with 17 bases between the two ends. CDR3 amino acids: CATSRDLGGVGGNQPQHF. Written as DNA, the CDR3 is TGTGCCACCAGCAGAGATCTCGGGGGGGTTGGAGGCAATCAGCCCCAGCATTTT.

This rearrangement joins TRBV28 to TRBJ1-5; TRBD1 is a possible D gene (5 bases). The CDR3 consists of 14 residues. V was pared by 7 bases and J by 5 bases, with 15 bases between. From germline, CDR1 is MDHEN and CDR2 SYDVKM. This CDR3 reads CASTPGRRDQPQHF. The CDR3 DNA reads TGTGCCAGCACACCGGGACGGAGGGATCAGCCCCAGCATTTT.

Concerning this clone: This same CDR3 is encoded by further DNA sequences in the sample. This chain links TRBV29-1 with TRBJ1-1; D not resolved. The CDR3 spans 14 residues. The V end was cut by 3 bases, the J end by 2 bases, with 13 bases between. Germline V gene lookup returns CDR1 SQVTM and CDR2 ANQGSEA. The CDR3 DNA follows: TGCAGCGTTGAGGCATTCACAAGCAACACTGAAGCTTTCTTT. The encoded protein is CSVEAFTSNTEAFF.

The V call is TRBV19, the J call TRBJ1-2, with D maybe TRBD1 (6 bases). Germline CDR1 LNHDA, CDR2 SQIVND (reference sequence). This CDR3 region has 14 residues. V dropped 7 bases and J dropped 0 bases, with 12 bases sitting between them. CDR3 region: CASMTGSSNYGYTF. DNA of the CDR3: TGTGCCAGTATGACAGGTTCCTCTAACTATGGCTACACCTTC.

Notes on this clone: This same CDR3 is encoded by further DNA sequences in the sample. V gene TRBV7-2 combines with J gene TRBJ2-7, with unresolved D. Germline-derived CDR1 and CDR2 are SGHTA and FQGNSA. This CDR3 contains 11 residues. V was clipped by 1 base and J by 7 bases, with 5 bases between them. The CDR3 spells CASSLVEEQYF. CDR3 sequence (DNA): TGTGCCAGCAGCTTAGTAGAAGAGCAGTACTTC.

This chain joins TRBV11-2 and TRBJ2-7; D perhaps matches TRBD2 (5 bases). Trimming cost V 1 base and J 2 bases, with 12 bases left between them. The germline V gene encodes CDR1 SGHAT and CDR2 FQNNGV. This CDR3 is built from 15 residues. CDR3 nucleotides: TGTGCCAGCAGCTTAGGCGGGCCGGCCACCTACGAGCAGTACTTC. Its protein product is CASSLGGPATYEQYF.

CDR3 in amino acids: CASRRTAGSQYF. In DNA form, the CDR3 reads TGTGCCAGCAGACGGACGGCCGGGTCGCAGTATTTT. The chain employs TRBV6-5 and TRBJ2-3; D gene ambiguous. The CDR3 extends over 12 amino acids. Per the germline V gene, CDR1 is MNHEY and CDR2 is SVGAGI. The ends were cut back, 6 bases at V and 10 bases at J, with 14 bases in the middle.